This passage covers 13 T cell receptor beta chains from one sample sequenced in a study of T cell repertoires in ileal Crohn's disease. TCRdb keeps only in-frame clones here, not all; method: immunoSEQ multiplex PCR. This sample has about 62,000 clones, with roughly 89% found just once. The time point was: neoterminal ileum biopsy at postoperative endoscopy, about 6 months after surgery. Sequenced input: ileal tissue. These receptors originate from an adult with Crohn's disease.

This clone was found once. The chain couples TRBV7-8 to TRBJ2-3; a weak D match, TRBD2 (6 bases). The germline CDR1 and CDR2 sequences are SGHVS and FQNEAQ. V was shortened by 4 bases and J by 2 bases, with 10 bases between the two germline ends. The CDR3 contains 14 residues. The CDR3 bases are TGTGCCAGCAGCTCGGGAGCTCACACAGATACGCAGTATTTT. Its translation: CASSSGAHTDTQYF.

DNA of the CDR3: TGTGCCTGGACAAACCAAATAGACGGGTACGAGCAGTACTTC. It yields the protein CAWTNQIDGYEQYF. The genes are TRBV30 and TRBJ2-7; no reliable D call. CDR3 length equals 14 residues. V shed 4 bases and J shed 4 bases, with 17 bases lying between them. Germline V gene data show CDR1 as GTSNPN and CDR2 as SVGIG (reference sequence).

The V gene is TRBV6-5, the J gene TRBJ2-2; tentatively, D is TRBD2 (6 bases). The CDR3 loop spans 16 amino acids. From germline, CDR1 is MNHEY and CDR2 SVGAGI. Deletions cut 3 bases from V and 0 bases from J, with 11 bases between. The CDR3 sequence: CASSYRGLSNTGELFF. The CDR3, as DNA: TGTGCCAGCAGTTATAGGGGACTCTCGAACACCGGGGAGCTGTTTTTT.

The rearrangement joins TRBV30 to TRBJ2-1, with a weak D call TRBD1 (6 bases). Germline V lookup: CDR1 GTSNPN, CDR2 SVGIG (reference sequence). With 5 bases removed from V and 3 bases from J, the gap between germline ends came to 23 bases. This CDR3 is built from 17 residues. CDR3 sequence (DNA): TGTGCCTGGGATGGGGCCCTGGGACAAAACATCTACAATGAGCAGTTCTTC. Translation: CAWDGALGQNIYNEQFF.

J is TRBJ1-2 and V is TRBV6-5, with unresolved D. The CDR3 runs 15 residues. The ends were cut back, 5 bases at V and 0 bases at J, with 13 bases in the middle. CDR1 MNHEY and CDR2 SVGAGI come from the germline V gene. Written as DNA, the CDR3 is TGTGCCAGCAGTACCCGTTTCACATCTAACTATGGCTACACCTTC. Protein sequence: CASSTRFTSNYGYTF.

This clone was counted a few times. J is TRBJ1-1 and V is TRBV29-1, with a possible D match to TRBD1 (5 bases). Germline CDR1 SQVTM, CDR2 ANQGSEA. V gave up 6 bases and J gave up 5 bases, with 13 bases separating them. This CDR3 is 12 amino acids long. CDR3 coding DNA: TGCAGCGTAGGGGAGGGAAGAACTGAAGCTTTCTTT. It translates to CSVGEGRTEAFF.

This clone was counted between two and nine times. The chain joins TRBV20-1 to TRBJ1-1; D uncertain. This CDR3 spans 11 amino acids. Trimming took off 6 bases at V and 3 bases at J, with 8 bases between the two ends. Per germline, CDR1 DFQATT and CDR2 SNEGSKA (reference sequence). CDR3 DNA: TGCAGTGCCGCCCAGGACACTGAAGCTTTCTTT. This codes for CSAAQDTEAFF.

This sequence joins TRBV10-3 and TRBJ2-7, with 9 positions matching TRBD2. The CDR3 runs to 15 residues. Germline trimming cut 7 bases from V and 5 bases from J; bases unmatched to any gene: 12. From germline, CDR1 is ENHRY and CDR2 SYGVKD. The CDR3 region has the DNA TGTGCCATCAACCCGGGACTAGCCTTTGCCGACGAGCAGTACTTC. Protein product: CAINPGLAFADEQYF.

This clone has a handful of counts. The chain joins TRBV11-2 to TRBJ2-2; tentatively, D is TRBD2 (6 bases). Germline lookup yields CDR1 SGHAT and CDR2 FQNNGV. The germline V and J ends were trimmed by 5 bases and 2 bases, with 9 bases remaining between them. The CDR3 covers 14 residues. This CDR3 reads CASSPGLNTGELFF. The CDR3 nucleotides are TGTGCCAGCAGCCCGGGACTTAACACCGGGGAGCTGTTTTTT.

This chain uses TRBV30 with TRBJ1-2; unclear D gene. V was pared by 3 bases and J by 5 bases, with 13 bases between. Germline CDR1 reads GTSNPN; CDR2 reads SVGIG (reference sequence). The CDR3 contains 13 residues. CDR3 in amino acids: CAWRSIALYGYTF. The CDR3 coding sequence is TGTGCCTGGAGGAGCATCGCATTGTATGGCTACACCTTC.

The chain recombines TRBV29-1 with TRBJ2-2; unclear D gene. Germline V gives CDR1 SQVTM, CDR2 ANQGSEA. V gave up 5 bases and J gave up 3 bases, with 4 bases separating them. This CDR3 has 11 residues. CDR3 sequence reads: CSVRDTGELFF. CDR3 in DNA: TGCAGCGTTCGGGACACCGGGGAGCTGTTTTTT.

The rearrangement links TRBV2 to TRBJ1-1, with D perhaps TRBD1 (5 bases). Germline CDR1 SNHLY, CDR2 FYNNEI. This CDR3 region has 13 residues. Trimming removed 2 bases from V and 4 bases from J, with 8 bases in between. CDR3 sequence reads: CASSELGPTEAFF. The CDR3 DNA reads TGTGCCAGCAGTGAACTGGGGCCCACTGAAGCTTTCTTT.

This clone was detected only once. The chain recombines TRBV11-3 with TRBJ2-3; 10 bases line up with TRBD2. The CDR3 is made up of 15 amino acids. V was clipped by 5 bases and J by 5 bases; unmatched bases: 7. Germline values: CDR1 SGHNT, CDR2 YENEEA. The DNA for the CDR3 is TGTGCCAGCAGCCGTCTAGCGGGAGTAGTAGATACGCAGTATTTT. It codes for CASSRLAGVVDTQYF.